Shown below are 6 T cell receptor beta chains from a single sample sequenced in a study of a mutant IDH1 vaccine in newly diagnosed glioma. The time point here: baseline, week 1 (first vaccination visit). Documented treatment: pre-vaccination baseline after standard-of-care therapy. The table came from immunoSEQ multiplex PCR; TCRdb's copy has only in-frame clones and leaves some out. The repertoire includes 20,000 to 25,000 clones, just over 90% of them detected once, and just over 9% sits in the top ten. Sequenced material: PBMCs, taken from a glioma patient treated with radiotherapy, temozolomide or both. The source of these receptors is a man aged 30 to 39 with glioma.

The chain carries TRBV18 and TRBJ1-5, with D tentatively TRBD1 (6 bases). V lost 1 base and J 5 bases, leaving 12 bases between the germline ends. CDR3 length: 15 amino acids. Germline lookup yields CDR1 KGHSH and CDR2 LQKENI. The CDR3 is CASSPQNRGYQPQHF. The DNA for the CDR3 is TGTGCCAGCTCACCACAAAATAGGGGGTATCAGCCCCAGCATTTT.

This clone appeared once. The chain recombines TRBV11-3 with TRBJ2-5; D gene uncertain. Trimming stripped 1 base from V and 4 bases from J, with 4 bases between. Germline CDR1 SGHNT, CDR2 YENEEA. This CDR3 is built from 12 residues. CDR3 nucleotide sequence: TGTGCCAGCAGCTTAGTTCCAGAGACCCAGTACTTC. Its protein product is CASSLVPETQYF.

V and J are TRBV6-4 and TRBJ1-1; a possible D gene is TRBD1 (5 bases). The CDR3 spans 15 residues. Between the trimmed V and J ends, which lost 0 bases and 2 bases, there was a span of 10 bases. Germline V gene sequence: CDR1 MRHNA, CDR2 SNTAGT. The CDR3 sequence: CASSDSGTPNTEAFF. CDR3 coding DNA: TGTGCCAGCAGTGACTCGGGGACCCCTAACACTGAAGCTTTCTTT.

This clone was seen once. J is TRBJ2-7 and V is TRBV2, with 13 bases lining up with TRBD2. Germline CDR1 and CDR2: SNHLY and FYNNEI. V trimming: 4 bases; J trimming: 7 bases; junction bases outside the gene matches: 7. This CDR3 is 15 amino acids long. CDR3 sequence (DNA): TGTGCCAGCAGTGCAGGACTAGCGGGAGTTGATGAGCAGTACTTC. It is translated as CASSAGLAGVDEQYF.

This clone was found a few times. The DNA for the CDR3 is TGTGCCAGCAGTGACTCGGCAGGGCTTAATTCACCCCTCCACTTT. Its translation: CASSDSAGLNSPLHF. The rearrangement links TRBV6-4 to TRBJ1-6, with D maybe TRBD1 (5 bases). V was cut by 0 bases and J by 6 bases, with 9 bases left in between. CDR3 size: 15 residues. The V gene's germline CDR1 is MRHNA and CDR2 SNTAGT.

V and J are TRBV5-4 and TRBJ2-1; 8 bases fit TRBD1. With 4 bases clipped from V and 2 bases from J, the junction kept 8 bases outside the gene matches. CDR1 and CDR2 from the germline V gene are SGHNT and YYREEE (reference sequence). The CDR3 extends over 16 amino acids. Here the CDR3 DNA reads TGTGCCAGCAGCAGGGCGGGACAGGCCCCCTACAATGAGCAGTTCTTC. Its protein is CASSRAGQAPYNEQFF.